The 17 T cell receptor beta chains presented below share a single source sample, sequenced in a study of a mutant IDH1 vaccine in newly diagnosed glioma. For these TCRs, the target antigens are not known. Documented time point: week 47, end of study. In the vaccine, a single dose held 300 ug of the mutant IDH1 20-mer peptide, along with topical imiquimod. Sequencing was performed with immunoSEQ multiplex PCR; in TCRdb, only in-frame clones are kept and a portion is missing. The sample records tens of thousands of clones, 75% to 90% being singletons. The sample was PBMCs, taken from a glioma patient whose treatment included an IDH1 peptide vaccine. Receptor source: a man in his forties with glioma.

J is TRBJ2-1 and V is TRBV18, with a weak D call TRBD1 (6 bases). V dropped 2 bases and J dropped 5 bases, with 10 bases sitting between them. The CDR3 contains 14 residues. Per the germline V gene, CDR1 is KGHSH and CDR2 is LQKENI. The CDR3 region is CASSPRRQDNEQFF. The DNA for the CDR3 is TGTGCCAGCTCACCAAGGAGACAGGACAATGAGCAGTTCTTC.

V and J are TRBV15 and TRBJ2-1; D not certain. This CDR3 is built from 16 residues. Trimming pared 5 bases from V and 8 bases from J, leaving 22 bases between. CDR1 and CDR2 from the germline V gene are LNHNV and YYDKDF (reference sequence). The CDR3 DNA follows: TGTGCCACCAGCGTGACGCCTAGTGTTGGGGTTGATGAGCAGTTCTTC. Translated: CATSVTPSVGVDEQFF. Full variable domain (remainder filled in from reference TRBV15 and TRBJ2-1): DAMVIQNPRYQVTQFGKPVTLSCSQTLNHNVMYWYQQKSSQAPKLLFHYYDKDFNNEADTPDNFQSRRPNTSFCFLDIRSPGLGDTAMYLCATSVTPSVGVDEQFFGPGTRLTVL.

V gene TRBV5-4 combines with J gene TRBJ2-6; the D gene is possibly TRBD2 (7 bases). Trimming pared 2 bases from V and 1 base from J, leaving 19 bases between. Looked up from germline, CDR1 is SGHNT and CDR2 is YYREEE (reference sequence). This CDR3 comprises 19 residues. The chain's CDR3 is CASSFLLRGAGSGANVLTF. The CDR3 DNA follows: TGTGCCAGCAGCTTTCTTCTACGGGGGGCCGGGTCTGGGGCCAACGTCCTGACTTTC.

This chain joins TRBV7-9 and TRBJ1-2; 9 bases match TRBD1. V gave up 2 bases and J gave up 3 bases; unmatched junction bases: 16. The V gene's germline CDR1 is SEHNR and CDR2 FQNEAQ (reference sequence). This CDR3 spans 19 amino acids. The chain's CDR3 is CASSLLGPPDRGSDYGYTF. CDR3 in DNA: TGTGCCAGCAGCTTATTGGGCCCCCCGGACAGGGGCTCGGACTATGGCTACACCTTC.

The V and J genes are TRBV18 and TRBJ2-1; 15 nucleotides align to TRBD2. CDR3 length equals 20 residues. V shed 2 bases and J 0 bases; nucleotides not matched to a gene: 8. CDR1 is KGHSH and CDR2 is LQKENI in the germline V gene. The CDR3 loop reads CASSPKGLAGGGSSYNEQFF. For the CDR3, the DNA is TGTGCCAGCTCACCAAAGGGACTAGCGGGAGGCGGGAGCTCCTACAATGAGCAGTTCTTC. The variable domain in full, with the rest retrieved from reference TRBV18 and TRBJ2-1, is NAGVMQNPRHLVRRRGQEARLRCSPMKGHSHVYWYRQLPEEGLKFMVYLQKENIIDESGMPKERFSAEFPKEGPSILRIQQVVRGDSAAYFCASSPKGLAGGGSSYNEQFFGPGTRLTVL.

The chain couples TRBV28 to TRBJ1-5; D unclear. V dropped 5 bases and J dropped 5 bases, with 4 bases sitting between them. There are 11 residues in the CDR3. Germline V lookup: CDR1 MDHEN, CDR2 SYDVKM. The CDR3 reads CASSPDQPQHF. Here the CDR3 DNA reads TGTGCCAGCAGTCCCGATCAGCCCCAGCATTTT.

This clone occurred once. An end of the junction does not agree with germline; a read error may underlie this. This rearrangement joins TRBV7-7 to TRBJ2-5; D perhaps matches TRBD2 (6 bases). The CDR3 consists of 11 residues. Germline-derived CDR1 and CDR2 are SSHAT and FNYEAQ (reference sequence). DNA of the CDR3: TGTGCTAGCAGCCGGGGGGAGACCCAGTACTTC. Its translation: CASSRGETQYF.

The chain uses TRBV29-1 and TRBJ2-7; D is perhaps TRBD2 (5 bases). Germline V lookup: CDR1 SQVTM, CDR2 ANQGSEA. The V end was cut by 4 bases, the J end by 2 bases, with 9 bases between. This CDR3 region has 12 residues. CDR3 nucleotides: TGCAGCGTTGGTTACGGGGCCTACGAGCAGTACTTC. Protein product: CSVGYGAYEQYF.

The sample holds a few counts of this clone. The chain links TRBV4-2 to TRBJ1-1; TRBD1 is a possible D gene (5 bases). The CDR3 spans 15 residues. With 0 bases removed from V and 1 base from J, the gap between germline ends came to 9 bases. In germline, CDR1 is LGHNA, CDR2 YNFKEQ. The CDR3 reads CASSQDLQGNTEAFF. DNA of the CDR3: TGTGCCAGCAGCCAAGATCTCCAGGGGAACACTGAAGCTTTCTTT.

This chain links TRBV5-1 with TRBJ1-1; TRBD1 aligns across 11 bases. Germline CDR1 is SGHRS and CDR2 is YFSETQ. The CDR3 is made up of 15 amino acids. The ends lost 4 bases at V and 5 bases at J; junction bases unmatched: 7. The CDR3 DNA follows: TGCGCCAGCAGCACGGGACAGGGGGTAGGAACTGAAGCTTTCTTT. Its translation: CASSTGQGVGTEAFF.

This sequence joins TRBV7-2 and TRBJ2-5; 8 bases are a match to TRBD1. Per the germline V gene, CDR1 is SGHTA and CDR2 is FQGNSA. V dropped 5 bases and J dropped 5; count of bases not matched to a gene: 10. The CDR3 sequence is 15 residues long. The CDR3 sequence: CASSADRGPVETQYF. CDR3 bases: TGTGCCAGCAGCGCCGACAGGGGCCCCGTGGAGACCCAGTACTTC.

The chain links TRBV6-1 to TRBJ2-2, with D possibly being TRBD1 (6 bases). V shed 6 bases and J shed 3 bases, with 14 bases lying between them. The CDR3 runs to 15 residues. CDR1 MNHNS and CDR2 SASEGT come from the germline V gene. This CDR3 is CASRTDSSHTGELFF. DNA for the CDR3: TGTGCCAGCAGAACGGACAGCAGTCACACCGGGGAGCTGTTTTTT.

The rearrangement uses TRBV6-6 and TRBJ2-1; 10 positions agree with TRBD2. Germline V gene lookup returns CDR1 MNHNY and CDR2 SVGAGI (reference sequence). CDR3 length: 15 residues. Trimming at V came to 6 bases and at J to 4 bases, leaving 6 bases not matched to a gene. CDR3 nucleotide sequence: TGTGCCAGCAGCCCTAGGACTAGCGGTTACAATGAGCAGTTCTTC. It encodes CASSPRTSGYNEQFF.

The rearrangement uses TRBV6-4 and TRBJ1-1; 11 nucleotides line up with TRBD1. Germline V gene data show CDR1 as MRHNA and CDR2 as SNTAGT. J gave up 6 bases and V 3 bases, and 6 bases lay outside the gene matches. This CDR3 has 15 amino acids. The CDR3 region has the DNA TGTGCCAGCAGTGAGGGACAGGGGGTTCAAGCTGAAGCTTTCTTT. This translates into CASSEGQGVQAEAFF.

This clone was counted a few times. V gene TRBV10-3 combines with J gene TRBJ1-2, with 7 nucleotides matching TRBD1. The V and J ends lost 7 bases and 4 bases, in that order; junction bases with no gene match: 6. The CDR3 has 13 residues. Germline lookup yields CDR1 ENHRY and CDR2 SYGVKD. The CDR3 DNA is TGTGCCATCACCGTAGACAGGGTCTATGGCTACACCTTC. Encoded protein: CAITVDRVYGYTF.

The V and J genes are TRBV11-2 and TRBJ2-1; D gene uncertain. V was shortened by 0 bases and J by 7 bases, with 10 bases between the two germline ends. Germline V gives CDR1 SGHAT, CDR2 FQNNGV. The CDR3 has 14 amino acids. CDR3 residues: CASSLDARTNEQFF. The CDR3 bases are TGTGCCAGCAGCTTAGACGCCCGAACGAATGAGCAGTTCTTC.

V usage is TRBV15 and J usage is TRBJ2-1; no clear D gene. In germline, CDR1 is LNHNV, CDR2 YYDKDF (reference sequence). This CDR3 is built from 18 residues. V was cut by 0 bases and J by 0 bases, with 15 bases left in between. CDR3 residues: CATSRDLWAASSYNEQFF. The CDR3 DNA follows: TGTGCCACCAGCAGAGATCTCTGGGCGGCCAGCTCCTACAATGAGCAGTTCTTC.